This T cell receptor (beta chain) was documented in a study of glioma-infiltrating T cells after dendritic cell vaccination. Sequenced by immunoSEQ multiplex PCR; TCRdb stores in-frame clones only, minus some. The sample holds some 58,000 clones, more than 70% seen once. Time point denoted: after dendritic cell vaccination, including at tumor progression/relapse. CDR1 and CDR2 (germline): MNHEY, SVGAGI. This CDR3 has 14 residues. Trimming at V came to 6 bases and at J to 4 bases, leaving 7 bases not matched to a gene. Regarding this clone: Its antigen is undetermined.

Regarding the study as a whole: Higher TCR clonality did not directly relate to longer survival.

This sequence joins TRBV6-5 and TRBJ2-3; 7 bases are shared with TRBD1. Sequencing used blood, obtained after dendritic cell vaccination. The TCR comes from a human donor with glioblastoma. The CDR3 loop reads CASRGRGYADTQYF. The CDR3 DNA sequence: TGTGCCAGCAGGGGCAGGGGGTATGCAGATACGCAGTATTTT.